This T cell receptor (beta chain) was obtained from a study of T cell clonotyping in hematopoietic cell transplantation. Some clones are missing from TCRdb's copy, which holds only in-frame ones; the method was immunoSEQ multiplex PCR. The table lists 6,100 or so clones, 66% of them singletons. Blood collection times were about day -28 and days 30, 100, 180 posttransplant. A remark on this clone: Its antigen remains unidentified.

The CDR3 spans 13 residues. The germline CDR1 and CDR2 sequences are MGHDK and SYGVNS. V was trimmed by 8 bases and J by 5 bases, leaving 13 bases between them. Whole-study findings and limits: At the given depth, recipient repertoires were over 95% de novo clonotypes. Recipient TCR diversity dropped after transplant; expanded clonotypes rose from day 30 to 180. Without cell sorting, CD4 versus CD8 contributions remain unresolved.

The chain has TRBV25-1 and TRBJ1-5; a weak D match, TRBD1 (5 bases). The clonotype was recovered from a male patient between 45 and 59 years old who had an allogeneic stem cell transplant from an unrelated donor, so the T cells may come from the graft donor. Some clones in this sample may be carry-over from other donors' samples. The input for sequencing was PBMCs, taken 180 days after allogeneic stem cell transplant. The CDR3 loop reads CASRGRDDQPQHF. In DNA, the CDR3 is TGTGCCAGCCGGGGCAGGGATGATCAGCCCCAGCATTTT.